A selection of T cell receptor beta chains follows, all from one sample in a study of blood T cell repertoires in COVID-19. Profiled with immunoSEQ multiplex PCR; TCRdb holds only in-frame clones, not every one. The profile shows 250,000 or so clones, roughly 85% of them singletons. The specimen sequenced was peripheral blood. These receptor sequences come from a man between 18 and 35 years old with active or convalescent COVID-19. The CDR3 runs from the conserved cysteine through the conserved F or W. D genes are given only for firm matches. A clone size is listed for some rows: how often the clone was seen (once, few, many), or a class if it is expanded.

V gene: TRBV20-1
D gene: .
J gene: TRBJ2-7
clone size: .
CDR3 protein: CSARGDGEQYF
CDR3 DNA: TGCAGTGCTAGAGGAGATGGCGAGCAGTACTTC

V gene: TRBV5-1
D gene: TRBD1
J gene: TRBJ1-3
clone size: few
CDR3 protein: CASSLNTLGQGAGNTIYF
CDR3 DNA: TGCGCCAGCAGCTTAAATACACTGGGACAGGGGGCTGGAAACACCATATATTTT

V gene: TRBV9
D gene: TRBD2
J gene: TRBJ2-1
clone size: .
CDR3 protein: CASSVVGGTSYNEQFF
CDR3 DNA: TGTGCCAGCAGCGTAGTCGGGGGGACCTCCTACAATGAGCAGTTCTTC

V gene: TRBV12-3/TRBV12-4
D gene: .
J gene: TRBJ2-5
clone size: .
CDR3 protein: CASSVSETQYF
CDR3 DNA: TGTGCCAGCAGTGTATCTGAGACCCAGTACTTC

V gene: TRBV15
D gene: TRBD2
J gene: TRBJ2-2
clone size: few
CDR3 protein: CATSRDYAGANTGELFF
CDR3 DNA: TGTGCCACCAGCAGAGATTACGCGGGGGCGAACACCGGGGAGCTGTTTTTT

V gene: TRBV10-3
D gene: TRBD2
J gene: TRBJ2-1
clone size: .
CDR3 protein: CAISESLAGGQNNEQFF
CDR3 DNA: TGTGCCATCAGTGAGTCCTTAGCGGGGGGGCAAAACAATGAGCAGTTCTTC

V gene: TRBV19
D gene: TRBD1
J gene: TRBJ1-4
clone size: .
CDR3 protein: CASSIGQGANEKLFF
CDR3 DNA: TGTGCCAGTAGTATAGGGCAGGGGGCGAATGAAAAACTGTTTTTT

V gene: TRBV10-3
D gene: TRBD1
J gene: TRBJ2-3
clone size: .
CDR3 protein: CAISERGQGSTDTQYF
CDR3 DNA: TGTGCCATCAGTGAAAGAGGACAGGGTAGCACAGATACGCAGTATTTT

V gene: TRBV7-9
D gene: .
J gene: TRBJ2-1
clone size: .
CDR3 protein: CASSLVVGGSYNEQFF
CDR3 DNA: TGTGCCAGCAGCTTAGTGGTAGGGGGCTCCTACAATGAGCAGTTCTTC

V gene: TRBV30
D gene: .
J gene: TRBJ1-2
clone size: .
CDR3 protein: CAWSVMGGKGVYYGYTF
CDR3 DNA: TGTGCCTGGAGTGTGATGGGGGGTAAAGGTGTCTACTATGGCTACACCTTC

V gene: TRBV7-3
D gene: TRBD2
J gene: TRBJ2-5
clone size: once
CDR3 protein: CASSQRAGGQETQYF
CDR3 DNA: TGTGCCAGCAGCCAGAGGGCGGGAGGGCAAGAGACCCAGTACTTC

V gene: TRBV28
D gene: .
J gene: TRBJ2-3
clone size: .
CDR3 protein: CASSLPGGRLVTQYF
CDR3 DNA: TGTGCCAGCAGCCTGCCGGGTGGGAGGCTAGTTACGCAGTATTTT

V gene: TRBV4-1
D gene: .
J gene: TRBJ1-1
clone size: .
CDR3 protein: CASSQDFGGEDTEAFF
CDR3 DNA: TGCGCCAGCAGCCAAGATTTTGGGGGGGAGGACACTGAAGCTTTCTTT

V gene: TRBV27
D gene: TRBD1
J gene: TRBJ1-1
clone size: .
CDR3 protein: CASSLTGGVTEAFF
CDR3 DNA: TGTGCCAGCAGTTTGACAGGGGGTGTTACTGAAGCTTTCTTT

V gene: TRBV18
D gene: .
J gene: TRBJ1-1
clone size: .
CDR3 protein: CASSPPWGRTEAFF
CDR3 DNA: TGTGCCAGCTCACCACCGTGGGGGCGAACTGAAGCTTTCTTT

V gene: TRBV9
D gene: .
J gene: TRBJ2-5
clone size: .
CDR3 protein: CASSVEGDTETQYF
CDR3 DNA: TGTGCCAGCAGCGTAGAAGGGGATACAGAGACCCAGTACTTC

V gene: TRBV29-1
D gene: TRBD1
J gene: TRBJ2-7
clone size: .
CDR3 protein: CSVQGGQGADEQYF
CDR3 DNA: TGCAGCGTTCAGGGGGGACAGGGGGCGGACGAGCAGTACTTC

V gene: TRBV5-1
D gene: .
J gene: TRBJ2-7
clone size: .
CDR3 protein: CASSLSSYEQYF
CDR3 DNA: TGCGCCAGCAGCTTGTCCAGCTACGAGCAGTACTTC

V gene: TRBV5-1
D gene: TRBD1
J gene: TRBJ2-1
clone size: .
CDR3 protein: CASTLQGDLYNEQFF
CDR3 DNA: TGCGCCAGCACACTACAGGGGGATCTTTACAATGAGCAGTTCTTC

V gene: TRBV9
D gene: .
J gene: TRBJ1-5
clone size: .
CDR3 protein: CASSVGAGNSNQPQHF
CDR3 DNA: TGTGCCAGCAGCGTAGGGGCAGGGAATAGCAATCAGCCCCAGCATTTT

V gene: TRBV19
D gene: .
J gene: TRBJ1-1
clone size: once
CDR3 protein: CASRVQHQLNTEAFF
CDR3 DNA: TGTGCCAGTAGAGTACAACACCAACTGAACACTGAAGCTTTCTTT

V gene: TRBV5-1
D gene: TRBD2
J gene: TRBJ2-1
clone size: .
CDR3 protein: CASSPGGGSYNEQFF
CDR3 DNA: TGCGCCAGCAGCCCGGGCGGGGGGTCCTACAATGAGCAGTTCTTC

V gene: TRBV15
D gene: .
J gene: TRBJ1-1
clone size: .
CDR3 protein: CATRETQRGTEAFF
CDR3 DNA: TGTGCCACCAGAGAGACCCAAAGGGGCACTGAAGCTTTCTTT

V gene: TRBV30
D gene: .
J gene: TRBJ1-1
clone size: .
CDR3 protein: CAWWGRGNTEAFF
CDR3 DNA: TGTGCCTGGTGGGGGAGGGGGAACACTGAAGCTTTCTTT

V gene: TRBV2
D gene: .
J gene: TRBJ2-1
clone size: .
CDR3 protein: CALPRGGVGNEQFF
CDR3 DNA: TGTGCCCTCCCGAGGGGGGGGGTGGGCAATGAGCAGTTCTTC

V gene: TRBV19
D gene: .
J gene: TRBJ1-2
clone size: .
CDR3 protein: CASSTRDYGYTF
CDR3 DNA: TGTGCCAGTAGCACCCGGGACTATGGCTACACCTTC

V gene: TRBV15
D gene: TRBD1
J gene: TRBJ1-1
clone size: .
CDR3 protein: CATSIQGAVTEAFF
CDR3 DNA: TGTGCCACCAGCATCCAGGGGGCAGTCACTGAAGCTTTCTTT